The rows below give T cell receptor beta chains drawn from one sample of a study of blood T cells in healthy people across ages. TCRdb ran MiXCR on the 5' RACE reads and lists one entry per CDR3 protein. The sample contains 2 million or so distinct CDR3 sequences, roughly 50% of which appear only once. The sequenced sample was blood. These receptors came from a woman in her thirties or forties in good health. The CDR3 runs from the conserved cysteine through the conserved F or W. The D gene is left open where the match is weak. Only some rows state a clone size, as once, few, many or a class for expanded clones.

>NA|TRBJ2-3|TRBV4-1|NA
TGCGCCAGCAGCCGACCGACGGCCCCAGATACGCAGTATTTT
CASSRPTAPDTQYF
>few|TRBJ2-7|TRBV6-6|NA
TGTGCCAGCATGATAGGGAGGACCTACGAGCAGTACTTC
CASMIGRTYEQYF
>NA|TRBJ2-1|TRBV4-1|TRBD2
TGCGCCAGCAGCCAAGATAGCGGGGGGGCAGCTTGGAATGAGCAGTTCTTC
CASSQDSGGAAWNEQFF
>many|TRBJ2-6|TRBV6-5|NA
TGTGCCAGCTCCCGACGGCAGGGTTCTGGGGCCAACGTCCTGACTTTC
CASSRRQGSGANVLTF
>few|TRBJ2-3|TRBV7-2|NA
TGTGCCAGCAGCTTAGGGTCGGGGGTCTCCCCCTGGTATTTT
CASSLGSGVSPWYF
>NA|TRBJ1-4|TRBV4-2|NA
TGTGCCAGCAGCCACGGGCTTGGACAGAGCCCTAATGAAAAACTGTTTTTT
CASSHGLGQSPNEKLFF
>few|TRBJ2-5|TRBV10-3|TRBD1
TGTGCCATCAGTCCCGGGACAGGGACGGCCCAGTACTTC
CAISPGTGTAQYF
>few|TRBJ2-5|TRBV4-2|TRBD1
TGTGCCAGCAGCCAAGCCAGGGACAGCACTCGAGAGACCCAGTACTTC
CASSQARDSTRETQYF
>NA|TRBJ1-2|TRBV27|TRBD1
TGTGCCAGCAGGGGAGGACAGGAGGACTATGGCTACACCTTC
CASRGGQEDYGYTF
>once|TRBJ2-1|TRBV12-3/TRBV12-4|TRBD2
TGTGCCAGCAGTTTCGTGACTAGCGGGAGATACAATGAGCAGTTCTTC
CASSFVTSGRYNEQFF
>few|TRBJ2-5|TRBV27|NA
TGTGCCAGCAGTCTCCTGAATCCCCCAGAGACCCAGTACTTC
CASSLLNPPETQYF
>NA|TRBJ2-1|TRBV12-3/TRBV12-4|NA
TGTGCCAGCAGTGAGCAGACAGGTAAAAGAAACAATGAGCAGTTCTTC
CASSEQTGKRNNEQFF
>NA|TRBJ2-3|TRBV6-1|TRBD2
TGTGCCAGCAGTACCGCACCGGGGACTAGCGGGGGGTACCCCACAGATACGCAGTATTTT
CASSTAPGTSGGYPTDTQYF
>NA|TRBJ2-4|TRBV3-1|NA
TGTGCCAGCAGCCCCCATGCGGCATCCAAAAACATTCAGTACTTC
CASSPHAASKNIQYF
>NA|TRBJ2-1|TRBV27|NA
TGTGCCATCCTAGACTCCTACAATGAGCAGTTCTTC
CAILDSYNEQFF
>NA|TRBJ1-1|TRBV29-1|NA
TGCAGCCAGACCGGGAGCGGGAGCACTGAAGCTTTCTTT
CSQTGSGSTEAFF
>NA|TRBJ2-7|TRBV20-1|TRBD1
TGCAGTGCTAGTGGGGACAGGCTAGCCTACGAGCAGTACTTC
CSASGDRLAYEQYF
>NA|TRBJ1-1|TRBV6-5|NA
TGTGCCAGCAGCCTACGGGGGGACGTAACTGAAGCTTTCTTT
CASSLRGDVTEAFF
>NA|TRBJ2-7|TRBV21-1|NA
TGTGCCAGCAGCCCAGTAATAGACAGGAGATACGAGCAGTACTTC
CASSPVIDRRYEQYF
>NA|TRBJ1-2|TRBV6-1|NA
TGTGCCAGCAGTGAAGCAACGGAAGGCCGGGGTGGCTACACCTTC
CASSEATEGRGGYTF
>NA|TRBJ1-2|TRBV7-2|TRBD1
TGTGCCAGCAGCCCGATCAACCCGGGACAGGGCCATTCCTATGGCTACACCTTC
CASSPINPGQGHSYGYTF
>NA|TRBJ1-2|TRBV29-1|NA
TGCAGCGTCCCGTCGCATGGCTACACCTTC
CSVPSHGYTF
>once|TRBJ2-5|TRBV6-5|NA
TGTGCCAGCAGTTACTACCCCACCGGAGGGTCCGGTGAGCAGTACTTC
CASSYYPTGGSGEQYF
>NA|TRBJ2-7|TRBV6-2/TRBV6-3|NA
TGTGCCAGCAGCCACACTAGCGAGCAGTACTTC
CASSHTSEQYF
>NA|TRBJ2-7|TRBV27|TRBD1
TGTGCCAGCAGTTTCTCGACCGGGGACAGATCCTACGAGCAGTACTTC
CASSFSTGDRSYEQYF
>few|TRBJ2-5|TRBV20-1|TRBD2
TGCAGTGCTTCCATGCCGCGGGCGGGGGTCCAAGAGACCCAGTACTTC
CSASMPRAGVQETQYF
>NA|TRBJ2-1|TRBV5-1|NA
TGCGCCAGCAGCTTGGCCAAAGGGAATGAGCAGTTCTTC
CASSLAKGNEQFF
>NA|TRBJ2-1|TRBV25-1|TRBD1
TGTGCCAGCAGTGAGATGGACAGGTATTGGTCCTACAATGAGCAGTTCTTC
CASSEMDRYWSYNEQFF
>few|TRBJ1-5|TRBV4-1|NA
TGCGCCAGCAGCCAGGCGGTTGGGGACAATCAGCCCCAGCATTTT
CASSQAVGDNQPQHF
>few|TRBJ1-4|TRBV20-1|NA
TGCAGTGCTAGAGCGAGGAGGGGTGCAACTAATGAAAAACTGTTTTTT
CSARARRGATNEKLFF
>NA|TRBJ2-1|TRBV9|TRBD2
TGTGCCAGCAGCGTAGCGATTGGGCGGGGGAACAATGAGCAGTTCTTC
CASSVAIGRGNNEQFF
>few|TRBJ2-3|TRBV7-3|NA
TGTGCCAGCAGCCGGTACGCAGATACGCAGTATTTT
CASSRYADTQYF
>NA|TRBJ2-7|TRBV6-5|NA
TGTGCCAGCAGTTACAGGGAGAGCTCCTACAATGAGCAGTACTTC
CASSYRESSYNEQYF
>few|TRBJ2-4|TRBV7-2|NA
TGTGCCAGCAGCTTTAAAGGGCTGGCCAAAAACATTCAGTACTTC
CASSFKGLAKNIQYF
>NA|TRBJ2-3|TRBV7-2|NA
TGTGCCAGCAGCTTCGAGCTCTCCGTGACAGATACGCAGTATTTT
CASSFELSVTDTQYF
>few|TRBJ2-4|TRBV5-4|NA
TGTGCCAGCAGCTTGGGGGGAGCGACCTCCTACATTCAGTACTTC
CASSLGGATSYIQYF
>few|TRBJ2-4|TRBV21-1|NA
TGTGCCAGCAGCAAAGCGGGGGGTGCGAACATTCAGTACTTC
CASSKAGGANIQYF
>NA|TRBJ1-4|TRBV7-9|TRBD1
TGTGCCAGCAGCCGAGGACAGGGCGGAAGGGAAAAACTGTTTTTT
CASSRGQGGREKLFF
>NA|TRBJ2-3|TRBV7-2|NA
TGTGCCATCATCACGGGAGATACGCAGTATTTT
CAIITGDTQYF
>few|TRBJ2-1|TRBV10-3|NA
TGTGCCATCAGTGATATAGCAATTGAGCAGTTCTTC
CAISDIAIEQFF
>NA|TRBJ2-5|TRBV7-9|NA
TGTGCCTGCAGCTCAACAGGGTTGGGGGAGACCCAGTACTTC
CACSSTGLGETQYF
>NA|TRBJ2-7|TRBV7-7|NA
TGTGCTAGCAGCCGAAACAGGGAATCCTACGTGCAGTACTTC
CASSRNRESYVQYF
>NA|TRBJ2-1|TRBV4-3|NA
TGCGCCAGCAGCCAAATCGACACCAGCTCCTACAATGAGCAGTTCTTC
CASSQIDTSSYNEQFF
>few|TRBJ2-6|TRBV27|NA
TGTGCCAGTTCCCTGGAGCCGGCCTTTCGTACGAACTCCGGGGCCAACGTCCTGACTTTC
CASSLEPAFRTNSGANVLTF
>NA|TRBJ2-6|TRBV6-1|NA
TGTGCCAGCAACCTCAGGGCTGGGGCCAACGTCCTGACTTTC
CASNLRAGANVLTF
>NA|TRBJ2-3|TRBV20-1|NA
TGCAGTGCTATACTTAGGGAGAGCACAGATACGCAGTATTTT
CSAILRESTDTQYF
>NA|TRBJ2-3|TRBV5-1|TRBD2
TGCGCCAGCAGCTTGGAGACTAGCGGGGGGGCTATAGATACGCAGTATTTT
CASSLETSGGAIDTQYF
>few|TRBJ1-2|TRBV12-3/TRBV12-4|TRBD1
TGTGCCAGCAGTGCCTCGACAGGGTTCTATGGCTACACCTTC
CASSASTGFYGYTF
>NA|TRBJ2-5|TRBV7-2|NA
TGTGCCAGCAGCTTTAGTGTGGTGGTAGAGACCCAGTACTTC
CASSFSVVVETQYF
>few|TRBJ1-5|TRBV20-1|NA
TGCAGTGTTTCTAAGACCCGAAGAGTTTATCGCAATCAGCCCCAGCATTTT
CSVSKTRRVYRNQPQHF
>few|TRBJ2-3|TRBV28|NA
TGTGCCAGCAGTTTCCGTTTGGGACGCCCGGGGGAGACATCCGATCAACCCCCGTATTTT
CASSFRLGRPGETSDQPPYF
>NA|TRBJ1-2|TRBV4-2|NA
TGTGCCAGCAGCCAAGGCGAAACTAGAGGGACTGGGGGCGCCTATGGCTACACCTTC
CASSQGETRGTGGAYGYTF
>few|TRBJ2-3|TRBV4-1|NA
TGCGCCAGCAGCCAGGGCCCGGACCTCGCCACAGATACGCAGTATTTT
CASSQGPDLATDTQYF
>NA|TRBJ2-3|TRBV6-1|TRBD1
TGTGCCAGCAGATGGGGGCAGGGGGCCCCCACAGATACGCAGTATTTT
CASRWGQGAPTDTQYF
>NA|TRBJ2-3|TRBV6-2/TRBV6-3|TRBD2
TGTGCCAGCAGTTGGTCCGGGACTAGCGGGGGGATCACAGATACGCAGTATTTT
CASSWSGTSGGITDTQYF
>NA|TRBJ1-2|TRBV7-3|TRBD1
TGTGCCAGCAGGCCCTCAGGGGGCGCGGATGGCTACACCTTC
CASRPSGGADGYTF
>few|TRBJ2-7|TRBV20-1|NA
TGCAGTGCAAGGCAGGTGAGCTCCTACGAGCAGTACTTC
CSARQVSSYEQYF
>few|TRBJ2-3|TRBV6-1|NA
TGTGCCAGCAGTGAAGAGCAGCGCAGCACAGATACGCAGTATTTT
CASSEEQRSTDTQYF